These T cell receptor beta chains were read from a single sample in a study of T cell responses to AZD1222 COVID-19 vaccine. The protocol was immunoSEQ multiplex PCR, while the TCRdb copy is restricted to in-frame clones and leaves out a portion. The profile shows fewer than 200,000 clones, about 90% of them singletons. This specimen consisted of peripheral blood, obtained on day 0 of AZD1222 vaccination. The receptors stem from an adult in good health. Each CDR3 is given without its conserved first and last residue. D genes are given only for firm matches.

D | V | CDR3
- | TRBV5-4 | ASSLALGGATEAF
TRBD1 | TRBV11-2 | ASSLDPTGLNTEAF
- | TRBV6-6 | ASSKDQRTYNEQF
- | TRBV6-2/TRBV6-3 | ASSYSEVNTEAF
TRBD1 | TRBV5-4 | ASTQGAGRNTEAF
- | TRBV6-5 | ASSYSGKADEKLF
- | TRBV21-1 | ASRMLYEQY
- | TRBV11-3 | ASSLDGTSTYNEQF
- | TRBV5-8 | ASSPGTRGYT
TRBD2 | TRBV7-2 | ASGAGVEQY
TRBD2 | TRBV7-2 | ASSGTGTSGSDTQY